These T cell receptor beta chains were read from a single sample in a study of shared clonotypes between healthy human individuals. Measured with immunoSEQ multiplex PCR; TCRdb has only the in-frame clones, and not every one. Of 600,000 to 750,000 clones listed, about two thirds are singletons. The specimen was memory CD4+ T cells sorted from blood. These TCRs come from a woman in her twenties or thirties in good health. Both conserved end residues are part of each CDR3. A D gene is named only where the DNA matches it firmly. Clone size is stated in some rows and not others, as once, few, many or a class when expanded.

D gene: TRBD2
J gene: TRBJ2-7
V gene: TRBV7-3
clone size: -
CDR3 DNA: TGTGCCAGCAGCTTAATGGCGGGAGTAGGCTACGAGCAGTACTTC
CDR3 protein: CASSLMAGVGYEQYF

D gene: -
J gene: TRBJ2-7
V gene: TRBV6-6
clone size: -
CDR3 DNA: TGTGCCATCAGTGAGTTCGCCCAGAGGGACGAGCAGTACTTC
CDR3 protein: CAISEFAQRDEQYF

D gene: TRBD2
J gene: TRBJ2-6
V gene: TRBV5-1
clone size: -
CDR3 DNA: TGCGCCAGCAGCGGGGCGGGAGCCCCTGGGGCCAACGTCCTGACTTTC
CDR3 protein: CASSGAGAPGANVLTF

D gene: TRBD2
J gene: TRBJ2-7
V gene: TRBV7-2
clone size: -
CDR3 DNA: TGTGCCAGCAGCTTAGCGAGCAGCGGGAGGGTCTACGAGCAGTACTTC
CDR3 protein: CASSLASSGRVYEQYF

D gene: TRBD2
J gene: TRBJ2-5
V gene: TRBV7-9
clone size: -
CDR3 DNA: TGTGCCAGCAGCTCGCCCCTGGGACTAGCGGGAGGGCCAGTAGAGACCCAGTACTTC
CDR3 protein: CASSSPLGLAGGPVETQYF

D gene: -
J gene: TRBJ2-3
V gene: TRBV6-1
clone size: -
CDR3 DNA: TGTGCCAGCAGCCGACTGGGGGGCACAGATACGCAGTATTTT
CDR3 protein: CASSRLGGTDTQYF

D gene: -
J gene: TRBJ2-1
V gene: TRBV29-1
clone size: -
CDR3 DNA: TGCAGCGTTGGGTTGGATGAGCAGTTCTTC
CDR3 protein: CSVGLDEQFF

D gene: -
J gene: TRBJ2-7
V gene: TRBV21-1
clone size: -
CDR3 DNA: TGTGCCAGCAGCAGAAACCTAGCGGGAGTGGCTCACGAGCAGTACTTC
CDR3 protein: CASSRNLAGVAHEQYF

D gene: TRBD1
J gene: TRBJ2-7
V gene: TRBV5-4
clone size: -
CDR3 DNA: TGTGCCAGCAGCTTGGGGGGACAGACATCCTACGAGCAGTACTTC
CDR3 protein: CASSLGGQTSYEQYF

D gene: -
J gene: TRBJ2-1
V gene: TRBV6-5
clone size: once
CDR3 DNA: TGTGCCAGCAGTAAAACGAACAATGAGCAGTTCTTC
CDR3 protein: CASSKTNNEQFF

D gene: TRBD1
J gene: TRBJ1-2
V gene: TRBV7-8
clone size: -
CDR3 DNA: TGTGCCAGCAGCTCTCCTGGGGCGACAGGGTCGGGGGTCTATGGCTACACCTTC
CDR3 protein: CASSSPGATGSGVYGYTF

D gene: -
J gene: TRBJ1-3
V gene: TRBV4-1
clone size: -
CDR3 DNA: TGCGCCAGCAGCCCTGGACGGGCGAGCTCTGGAAACACCATATATTTT
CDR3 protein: CASSPGRASSGNTIYF

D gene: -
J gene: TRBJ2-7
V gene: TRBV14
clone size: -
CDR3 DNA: TGTGCCAGCAGCCAGGCCCGCGAGCAGTACTTC
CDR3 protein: CASSQAREQYF

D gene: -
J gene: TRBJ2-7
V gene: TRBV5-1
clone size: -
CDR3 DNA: TGCGCCAGCAGCTTAGTCAGTATCCGGTCTTCCGCTTACGAGCAGTACTTC
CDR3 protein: CASSLVSIRSSAYEQYF

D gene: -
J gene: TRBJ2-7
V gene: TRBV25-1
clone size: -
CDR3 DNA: TGTGCCAGTGGTAGGCAGACCTACGAGCAGTACTTC
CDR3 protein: CASGRQTYEQYF

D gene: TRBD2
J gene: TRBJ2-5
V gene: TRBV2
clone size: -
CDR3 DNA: TGTGCCAGCAGCCAAGGACTAGCACAAGAGACCCAGTACTTC
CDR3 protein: CASSQGLAQETQYF

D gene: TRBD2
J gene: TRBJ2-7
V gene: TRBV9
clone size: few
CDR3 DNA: TGTGCCAGCAGCGCTCCGGGAGGGCGAGCTTACGAGCAGTACTTC
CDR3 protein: CASSAPGGRAYEQYF

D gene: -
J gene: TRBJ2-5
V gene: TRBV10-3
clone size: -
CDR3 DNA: TGTGCCAGCGGGGATTTGGAGACCCAGTACTTC
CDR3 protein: CASGDLETQYF

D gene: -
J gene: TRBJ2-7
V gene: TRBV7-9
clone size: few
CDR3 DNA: TGTGCCAGCAGCTTAGATTCAGAACCGGGACTCCTCTACGAGCAGTACTTC
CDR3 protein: CASSLDSEPGLLYEQYF

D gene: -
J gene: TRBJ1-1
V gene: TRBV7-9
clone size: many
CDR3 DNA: TGTGCCAGCAGCTTCGATGGGGCAGCGAACACTGAAGCTTTCTTT
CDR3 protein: CASSFDGAANTEAFF

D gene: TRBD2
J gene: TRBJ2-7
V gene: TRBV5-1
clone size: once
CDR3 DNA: TGCGCCAGCAGCTTGGTTAGCGGGGGTACCTACGAGCAGTACTTC
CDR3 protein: CASSLVSGGTYEQYF

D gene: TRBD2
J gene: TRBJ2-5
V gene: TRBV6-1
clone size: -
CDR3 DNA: TGTGCCAGCAGTGAAGCCGCTAGCGGGAGTGAAGAGACCCAGTACTTC
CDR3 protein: CASSEAASGSEETQYF

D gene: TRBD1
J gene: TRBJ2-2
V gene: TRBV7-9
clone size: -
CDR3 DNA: TGTGCCAGCAGCGACTCAGGGGGTTGGGGGGAGCTGTTTTTT
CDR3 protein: CASSDSGGWGELFF

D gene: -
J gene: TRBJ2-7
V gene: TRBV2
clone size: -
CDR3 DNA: TGTGCCAGCAGTGGTCTCAGAGACTACGAGCAGTACTTC
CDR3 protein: CASSGLRDYEQYF

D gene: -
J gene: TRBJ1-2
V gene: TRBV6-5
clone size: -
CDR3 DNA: TGTGCCAGCAGTTACTCACGGGACGGAGGACGCTATGGCTACACCTTC
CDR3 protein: CASSYSRDGGRYGYTF

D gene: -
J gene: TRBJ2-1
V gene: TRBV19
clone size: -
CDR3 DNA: TGTGCCAGTAGTCCCTCTAGTGGTTACAATGAGCAGTTCTTC
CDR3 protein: CASSPSSGYNEQFF

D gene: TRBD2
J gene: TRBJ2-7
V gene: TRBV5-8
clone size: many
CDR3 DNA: TGTGCCAGCAGCAGGGCCGGGAGGGGGTCCTACGAGCAGTACTTC
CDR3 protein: CASSRAGRGSYEQYF

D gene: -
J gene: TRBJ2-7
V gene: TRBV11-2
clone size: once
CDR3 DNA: TGTGCCAGCAGCTTGGTCCAGGGCTACGAGCAGTACTTC
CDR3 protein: CASSLVQGYEQYF

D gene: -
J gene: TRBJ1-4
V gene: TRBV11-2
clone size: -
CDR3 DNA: TGTGCCAGCAGCTTAGGGAGCCCAAGCGGAGAAAAACTGTTTTTT
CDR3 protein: CASSLGSPSGEKLFF

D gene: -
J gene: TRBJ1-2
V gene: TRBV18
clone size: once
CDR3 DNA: TGTGCCAGCTCCCTAAATCCGGGGACTGCTAACTATGGCTACACCTTC
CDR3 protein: CASSLNPGTANYGYTF

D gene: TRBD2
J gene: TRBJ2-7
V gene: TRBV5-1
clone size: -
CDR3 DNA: TGCGCCAGCAGCACTAGCGGGACCTACGAGCAGTACTTC
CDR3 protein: CASSTSGTYEQYF

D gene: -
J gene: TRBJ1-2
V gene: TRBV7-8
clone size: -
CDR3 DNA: TGTGCCAGCAGCTTAGGCGGGGGAACGAACTATGGCTACACCTTC
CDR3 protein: CASSLGGGTNYGYTF

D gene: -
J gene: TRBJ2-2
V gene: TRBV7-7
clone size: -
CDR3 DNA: TGTGCCAGCAGCTTAGTCGCGTCCGGGGAGCTGTTTTTT
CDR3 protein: CASSLVASGELFF

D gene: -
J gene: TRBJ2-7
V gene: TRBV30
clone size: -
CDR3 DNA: TGTGCCTGGAGTGTACAGCGGCCAGTCTACGAGCAGTACTTC
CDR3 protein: CAWSVQRPVYEQYF

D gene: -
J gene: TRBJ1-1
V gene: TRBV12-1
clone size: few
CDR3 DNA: TGTGCCAGGTTGACAGGGGAGAACACTGAAGCTTTCTTT
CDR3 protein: CARLTGENTEAFF

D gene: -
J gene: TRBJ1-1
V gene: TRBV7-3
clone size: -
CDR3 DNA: TGTGCCAGCAGCTTGGGACACACGAACACTGAAGCTTTCTTT
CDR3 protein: CASSLGHTNTEAFF

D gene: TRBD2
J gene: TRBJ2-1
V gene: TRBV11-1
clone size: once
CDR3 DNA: TGTGCCAGCAGTCAGGGACTAGCGGGGACCAATGAGCAGTTCTTC
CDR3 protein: CASSQGLAGTNEQFF

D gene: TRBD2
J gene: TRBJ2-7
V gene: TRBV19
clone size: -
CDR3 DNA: TGTGCCAGTAGTGCGGGACTAGCCGGCGAGCAGTACTTC
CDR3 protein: CASSAGLAGEQYF

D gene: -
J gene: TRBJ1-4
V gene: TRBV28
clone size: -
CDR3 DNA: TGTGCCAGCAGTTTGGAGTCAGGTGATGAAAAACTGTTTTTT
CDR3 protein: CASSLESGDEKLFF

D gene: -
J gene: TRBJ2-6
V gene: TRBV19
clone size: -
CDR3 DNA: TGTGCCAGTAGTATTCGGGCTACAGGGGAGGGCTCTGGGGCCAACGTCCTGACTTTC
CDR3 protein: CASSIRATGEGSGANVLTF